Sequencing of this T cell receptor beta chain was carried out in a study of T cells in Graves' hyperthyroidism and ophthalmopathy (dated by TCRdb to between 2017 and 2020). With regard to the full study: Peripheral blood samples were taken at initial diagnosis, before any treatment was given. To identify distinguishing TCR V-J signatures, a discovery cohort of around 98 patients was used, comprising 40 to 45 with Graves' ophthalmopathy and 57 with stable Graves' hyperthyroidism. After sampling, hyperthyroidism patients received methimazole starting at 30 mg daily, and ophthalmopathy patients received high-dose intravenous methylprednisolone. TCR Vbeta CDR3 sequencing of roughly 140 peripheral blood samples (under 45 ophthalmopathy, 70 to 85 hyperthyroidism and roughly 17 progressor patients) is reported in the paper. In several Graves' hyperthyroidism patients, the study also compared T-cell repertoires from thyroid tissue with T-cell repertoires from blood. Prospective prediction of ophthalmopathy was tested in an independent validation cohort consisting of some 18 hyperthyroidism patients and approximately 16 patients who later progressed to ophthalmopathy. The 80 to 100 discovery patients were randomly divided into training and test sets at a 7:3 ratio.

Relative to germline, V is missing 5 bases and J is missing 7 bases, with 8 bases of the junction outside any gene match. CDR1 MDHEN and CDR2 SYDVKM were looked up in the germline V gene. The CDR3 goes from the cysteine to the phenylalanine over 13 residues. Just CDR3 DNA is preserved here, 39 bases in frame from base 1. Worth noting for this clonotype: There is no known antigen for this receptor. Base qualities were left out, and no much larger clone turns up one base away.

TCR beta CDR3 regions were amplified from RNA transcripts. The TCR CDR3 was subjected to a first round of RT-PCR using the HTBI primer set and the Qiagen OneStep RT-PCR kit. Libraries were constructed in a second round of multiplex PCR, after which size selection and purification were carried out. Paired-end sequencing of the libraries was performed with 100 bp reads on an Illumina HiSeq2000. In the paper's pipeline: SOAPnuke was used to process the raw data, with reads discarded if the reads contained adapters or uncalled bases, had a mean Phred below 15, or lacked an exact constant-primer or identifier match. High-quality paired reads were merged using COPE v1.2.5, and each unique nucleotide sequence was defined as a clonotype. MiTCR v1.1 was used to align clonotypes to the IMGT TRBV, TRBD and TRBJ reference segments. Analysis was restricted to V-J combinations with a frequency above 0.0001, which covered roughly 99% of repertoires. The TCS score was defined as F50 (clonal expansion) divided by E x V (chaos), with BLOSUM62-based TCRdist calculated between CDR3 peptides within each V-J. Welch's t-statistics and random forest reduced approximately 520 V-J features to about 13, which were used in a naive Bayes classifier (R e1071). The public reads were reanalyzed by TCRdb: fastp trimming at Q25, MiXCR alignment, in-frame beta chains only. Merged by CDR3 protein, the rows form single entries marked with the most common genes and DNA. For this entry, the V and J calls and clone size follow TCRdb and not the study's own pipeline. Here the sample has some 560,000 distinct CDR3 sequences; roughly 14% occur a single time. The biggest ten clones account for under 7.5% of the sample.

Stable Graves' hyperthyroidism was defined as the absence of progression to ophthalmopathy over 18 months of follow-up. Hyperthyroidism patients were newly diagnosed, had a disease duration of under 2 months, and were aged 18 to 65 years. Any patient with an uncontrolled infection, another autoimmune disease, pregnancy or lactation was excluded. Diagnoses were based on clinical symptoms, serum thyroxine and TRAb, thyroid ultrasound and orbital computed tomography. Ficoll-Paque density gradient centrifugation was used to isolate PBMCs from approximately 11 ml of fresh peripheral blood. Total RNA was extracted using Trizol reagent, and RNA quality was assessed on an Agilent 2100 Bioanalyzer. The full study reports these points: Most expanded thyroid clonotypes (frequency above 0.001) were also detected in blood, a finding suggesting that blood repertoires may reflect thyroid immune responses. In validation, the model predicted progression to ophthalmopathy a median of about 6.8 months before onset, with about 64% sensitivity and roughly 79% specificity. In cross-validation, a model built on a 13 V-J signature told ophthalmopathy apart from stable hyperthyroidism with approximately 90% sensitivity and about 81% specificity, and in testing the same model reached 80%/75%. Sample size was not statistically predetermined, and blinding of investigators to group allocation was not performed.

The sequence is built from TRBV28 and TRBJ2-7; the central 7 bases match TRBD1. Input material: blood. This receptor was identified in a woman between 25 and 40 years old with Graves' hyperthyroidism. The CDR3 reads CASSGRGWIEQYF. In nucleotide form, the sequence is TGTGCCAGCAGTGGCAGGGGGTGGATAGAGCAGTACTTC.